Reported below is one T cell receptor (beta chain). This entry comes from a study of blood T cell repertoires in COVID-19. Study-wide background: Some COVID-19 samples were acute and others convalescent; all came from the United States, Italy and Spain. T cells, B-cell-depleted T cells, or PBMCs provided the cDNA or gDNA that served as material.

Measured with immunoSEQ multiplex PCR; TCRdb has only the in-frame clones, and not every one. The data show under 130,000 clones, about four fifths seen once. The sequence was obtained from a woman aged 80 or older with acute or convalescent COVID-19. The sample consisted of peripheral blood.

In nucleotides, the CDR3 is TGTGCCAGTAGTATAGATTCATCGGGTAGAAACACCGGGGAGCTGTTTTTT. It yields the protein CASSIDSSGRNTGELFF. J is TRBJ2-2 and V is TRBV19; D is ambiguous. CDR3 size: 17 residues. Germline CDR1 is LNHDA and CDR2 is SQIVND (reference sequence). The V end was cut by 0 bases, the J end by 2 bases, with 13 bases between.